The 21 T cell receptor beta chains reported below all come from one sample, sequenced in a study of cytomegalovirus exposure and HLA in healthy donors. 60 Vbeta and 13 Jbeta primers were used in PCR. TCRdb's copy holds only in-frame clones and misses some; the assay was immunoSEQ multiplex PCR. The table has about 180,000 clones, roughly 75% seen once; the top ten hold under 2%. The sequenced material came from PBMCs. These receptors were collected from a woman between 25 and 40 years old in good health and CMV-seronegative.

V is TRBV9 and J is TRBJ2-5; 13 nucleotides align to TRBD2. Germline loops: CDR1 SGDLS, CDR2 YYNGEE. This CDR3 contains 16 residues. The V segment lost 0 bases and the J segment 4 bases; nucleotides outside the gene matches: 3. CDR3 loop: CASSVAGLAGTETQYF. The CDR3 nucleotides read TGTGCCAGCAGCGTAGCGGGACTAGCGGGGACAGAGACCCAGTACTTC.

This sequence joins TRBV9 and TRBJ2-1, with D possibly matching TRBD2 (7 bases). CDR1 is SGDLS and CDR2 is YYNGEE in the germline V gene. The CDR3 sequence is 14 residues long. Deletions cut 7 bases from V and 7 bases from J, with 18 bases between. This chain's CDR3 is CASGSGGLGNEQFF. The CDR3 DNA sequence: TGTGCCAGCGGTTCCGGGGGGCTTGGGAATGAGCAGTTCTTC. Variable domain in full (rest from reference TRBV9 and TRBJ2-1): DSGVTQTPKHLITATGQRVTLRCSPRSGDLSVYWYQQSLDQGLQFLIQYYNGEERAKGNILERFSAQQFPDLHSELNLSSLELGDSALYFCASGSGGLGNEQFFGPGTRLTVL.

The V gene is TRBV5-1, the J gene TRBJ2-7; 7 bases line up with TRBD1. Looked up from germline, CDR1 is SGHRS and CDR2 is YFSETQ. The CDR3 runs 13 residues. With V trimmed by 2 bases and J by 7 bases, 6 bases remained unmatched. CDR3 sequence (DNA): TGCGCCAGCAGCTTACAGGGGAATGGTGAGCAGTACTTC. Protein: CASSLQGNGEQYF.

The chain employs TRBV10-1 and TRBJ2-3, with D possibly being TRBD2 (6 bases). The CDR3 covers 16 residues. CDR1 and CDR2 from the germline V gene are WNHNN and SYGVQD (reference sequence). V was shortened by 5 bases and J by 3 bases, with 18 bases between the two germline ends. The CDR3 region has the DNA TGCGCCAGCAGTACCGGGACTTTCAAGTTTACAGATACGCAGTATTTT. It encodes CASSTGTFKFTDTQYF.

The chain has TRBV7-3 and TRBJ1-2; 11 positions agree with TRBD1. Per germline, CDR1 SGHTA and CDR2 FQGTGA. The trim removed 5 bases at V and 12 bases at J, leaving 14 bases unmatched. This CDR3 is built from 15 residues. The CDR3 loop reads CASSQGRDRGVWNTF. The CDR3 DNA follows: TGTGCCAGCAGCCAAGGCCGGGACAGGGGGGTTTGGAACACCTTC. Full variable domain (remainder filled in from reference TRBV7-3 and TRBJ1-2): GAGVSQTPSNKVTEKGKYVELRCDPISGHTALYWYRQSLGQGPEFLIYFQGTGAADDSGLPNDRFFAVRPEGSVSTLKIQRTERGDSAVYLCASSQGRDRGVWNTFGSGTRLTVV.

The chain carries TRBV14 and TRBJ1-2; 9 bases map to TRBD1. The germline CDR1 and CDR2 sequences are SGHDN and FVKESK. The CDR3 spans 14 residues. V lost 2 bases to trimming and J lost 3 bases; unmatched junction nucleotides: 1. DNA for the CDR3: TGTGCCAGCAGCCAATGGACAGGGGACTATGGCTACACCTTC. It encodes CASSQWTGDYGYTF.

This clone was observed once. The chain is built from TRBV7-2 and TRBJ2-7, with 7 positions matching TRBD1. Trimming removed 5 bases from V and 2 bases from J; junction bases left unmatched: 6. In germline, CDR1 is SGHTA, CDR2 FQGNSA. This CDR3 spans 14 amino acids. CDR3 sequence: CASSLDRAAYEQYF. CDR3 sequence (DNA): TGTGCCAGCAGCCTCGACAGGGCAGCCTACGAGCAGTACTTC.

This rearrangement joins TRBV6-5 to TRBJ2-7, with 10 bases aligning to TRBD1. CDR1 is MNHEY, CDR2 SVGAGI, per germline. The CDR3 is made up of 13 amino acids. J lost 6 bases, V lost 6 bases, and 5 bases had no gene match. Written as DNA, the CDR3 is TGTGCCAGCAGATTCGGGACAGGGGTCGAGCAGTACTTC. Protein product: CASRFGTGVEQYF.

The chain links TRBV18 to TRBJ2-5; possibly TRBD2 for D (5 bases). The CDR3 has 15 residues. Germline V lookup: CDR1 KGHSH, CDR2 LQKENI. V shed 3 bases and J shed 5 bases, with 16 bases lying between them. The CDR3, as DNA: TGTGCCAGCTCACCGATACACGGGGTTCGGGAGACCCAGTACTTC. Its translation: CASSPIHGVRETQYF. The whole variable domain, remainder taken from reference TRBV18 and TRBJ2-5, is NAGVMQNPRHLVRRRGQEARLRCSPMKGHSHVYWYRQLPEEGLKFMVYLQKENIIDESGMPKERFSAEFPKEGPSILRIQQVVRGDSAAYFCASSPIHGVRETQYFGPGTRLLVL.

The chain joins TRBV9 to TRBJ2-7, with 7 bases fitting TRBD1. Germline assignment: CDR1 SGDLS and CDR2 YYNGEE. V was pared by 4 bases and J by 0 bases, with 4 bases of the junction left unmatched. The CDR3 is 14 residues long. CDR3 coding DNA: TGTGCCAGCAGCCAGGCAGGGGGCTCCTACGAGCAGTACTTC. Its translation is CASSQAGGSYEQYF.

This clone was counted a few times. The chain links TRBV5-1 to TRBJ1-1; 9 bases match TRBD1. Germline V gene data show CDR1 as SGHRS and CDR2 as YFSETQ. V gave up 4 bases and J gave up 5 bases; unmatched junction bases: 6. This CDR3 spans 14 amino acids. CDR3 in amino acids: CASSMTGGETEAFF. CDR3 DNA sequence: TGCGCCAGCAGCATGACAGGGGGAGAAACTGAAGCTTTCTTT.

The chain has TRBV7-9 and TRBJ1-1; D possibly corresponds to TRBD1 (5 bases). This CDR3 spans 15 amino acids. V lost 6 bases, J lost 0 bases, and 14 bases lay in between. Germline V CDR1 and CDR2: SEHNR, FQNEAQ (reference sequence). CDR3 DNA: TGTGCCAGCAGTCTCCAGGGTTTTGTGAACACTGAAGCTTTCTTT. It codes for CASSLQGFVNTEAFF. Supplemented by reference TRBV7-9 and TRBJ1-1, the full variable domain reads DTGVSQNPRHKITKRGQNVTFRCDPISEHNRLYWYRQTLGQGPEFLTYFQNEAQLEKSRLLSDRFSAERPKGSFSTLEIQRTEQGDSAMYLCASSLQGFVNTEAFFGQGTRLTVV.

The gene calls are TRBV7-2 and TRBJ2-5; possibly TRBD2 for D (6 bases). With 2 bases removed from V and 1 base from J, the gap between germline ends came to 11 bases. CDR3 length: 15 amino acids. Per the germline V gene, CDR1 is SGHTA and CDR2 is FQGNSA. This CDR3 reads CASSLYRDFQETQYF. CDR3 bases: TGTGCCAGCAGCTTATACCGGGACTTCCAAGAGACCCAGTACTTC. The full variable domain, rest sourced from reference TRBV7-2 and TRBJ2-5, is GAGVSQSPSNKVTEKGKDVELRCDPISGHTALYWYRQSLGQGLEFLIYFQGNSAPDKSGLPSDRFSAERTGGSVSTLTIQRTQQEDSAVYLCASSLYRDFQETQYFGPGTRLLVL.

The chain combines TRBV7-8 with TRBJ2-1; 7 bases are a match to TRBD2. The V segment lost 1 base and the J segment 8 bases; nucleotides outside the gene matches: 5. This CDR3 has 14 residues. Germline CDR1 and CDR2: SGHVS and FQNEAQ. CDR3 region: CASSLVGLDYEQFF. The CDR3 DNA follows: TGTGCCAGCAGCTTAGTCGGACTAGACTATGAGCAGTTCTTC.

This chain joins TRBV14 and TRBJ2-7; a possible D gene is TRBD2 (5 bases). V lost 0 bases and J lost 10, with 13 bases in between. CDR3 length equals 13 residues. Germline CDR1 is SGHDN and CDR2 is FVKESK. In nucleotides, the CDR3 is TGTGCCAGCAGCCAAGATACGAGGGCTGGTCAGTACTTC. Translation gives CASSQDTRAGQYF.

This chain uses TRBV30 with TRBJ1-2, with D perhaps TRBD1 (6 bases). Germline V lookup: CDR1 GTSNPN, CDR2 SVGIG (reference sequence). The CDR3 length is 13 residues. CDR3 protein: CAKWGGGRYGYTF. Written as DNA, the CDR3 is TGTGCGAAGTGGGGAGGGGGAAGGTATGGCTACACCTTC. The full variable domain, with the rest looked up from reference TRBV30 and TRBJ1-2, is SQTIHQWPATLVQPVGSPLSLECTVEGTSNPNLYWYRQAAGRGLQLLFYSVGIGQISSEVPQNLSASRPQDRQFILSSKKLLLSDSGFYLCAKWGGGRYGYTFGSGTRLTVV.

This clone was counted a few times. The rearrangement links TRBV30 to TRBJ2-3; a weak D match, TRBD2 (6 bases). Germline CDR1 and CDR2: GTSNPN and SVGIG (reference sequence). There are 12 residues in the CDR3. Trimming cost V 3 bases and J 5 bases, with 9 bases left between them. The CDR3 sequence is CAWRGGGDTQYF. The CDR3 nucleotides read TGTGCCTGGAGGGGAGGAGGAGATACGCAGTATTTT.

J is TRBJ1-1 and V is TRBV2, with D tentatively TRBD1 (5 bases). V lost 5 bases and J lost 1, with 11 bases in between. The length of the CDR3 is 14 residues. Looked up from germline, CDR1 is SNHLY and CDR2 is FYNNEI. The CDR3 loop reads CASSYQGANTEAFF. The DNA for the CDR3 is TGTGCCAGCAGTTATCAAGGGGCGAACACTGAAGCTTTCTTT.

This rearrangement joins TRBV10-1 to TRBJ1-4; D not certain. CDR1 WNHNN and CDR2 SYGVQD come from the germline V gene (reference sequence). Trimming cost V 0 bases and J 7 bases, with 6 bases left between them. This CDR3 has 13 residues. The CDR3 here is CASSESISEKLFF. Here the CDR3 DNA reads TGCGCCAGCAGTGAGTCCATCAGTGAAAAACTGTTTTTT.

This clone was observed a few times. V usage is TRBV9 and J usage is TRBJ2-5; the match to TRBD1 covers 7 bases. The germline V gene has CDR1 SGDLS and CDR2 YYNGEE. V shed 3 bases and J 3 bases; nucleotides not matched to a gene: 2. CDR3 length: 13 amino acids. The CDR3 DNA reads TGTGCCAGCAGCGGCGACAGGGAAGAGACCCAGTACTTC. Amino acid sequence: CASSGDREETQYF.

This chain joins TRBV30 and TRBJ1-1; 8 bases align to TRBD1. CDR3 length equals 13 residues. CDR1 is GTSNPN, CDR2 SVGIG, per germline (reference sequence). J gave up 5 bases and V 1 base, and 3 bases lay outside the gene matches. CDR3 sequence (DNA): TGTGCCTGGAGTGACAGGGGGAGGACTGAAGCTTTCTTT. Translating gives CAWSDRGRTEAFF.